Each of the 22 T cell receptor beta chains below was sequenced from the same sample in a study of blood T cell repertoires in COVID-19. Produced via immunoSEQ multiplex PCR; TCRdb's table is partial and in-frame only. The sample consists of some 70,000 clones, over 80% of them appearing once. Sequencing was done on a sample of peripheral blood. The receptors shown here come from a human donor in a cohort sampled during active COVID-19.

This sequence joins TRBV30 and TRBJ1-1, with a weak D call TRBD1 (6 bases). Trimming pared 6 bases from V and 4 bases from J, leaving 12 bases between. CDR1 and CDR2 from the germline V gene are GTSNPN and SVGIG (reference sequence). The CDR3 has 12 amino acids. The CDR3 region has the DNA TGTGCCTGCGATAAAGGGGGCACTGAAGCTTTCTTT. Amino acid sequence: CACDKGGTEAFF.

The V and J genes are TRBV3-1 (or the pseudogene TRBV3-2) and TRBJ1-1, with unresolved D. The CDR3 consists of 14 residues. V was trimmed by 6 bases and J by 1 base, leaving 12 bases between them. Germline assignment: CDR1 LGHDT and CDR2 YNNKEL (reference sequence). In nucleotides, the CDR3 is TGTGCCAGCAGTCCCTCCGAGAAGAACACTGAAGCTTTCTTT. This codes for CASSPSEKNTEAFF.

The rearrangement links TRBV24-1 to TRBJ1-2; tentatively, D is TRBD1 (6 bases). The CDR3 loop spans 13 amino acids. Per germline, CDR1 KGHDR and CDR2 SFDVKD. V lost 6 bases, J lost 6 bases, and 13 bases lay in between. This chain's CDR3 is CATSLTGRDGYTF. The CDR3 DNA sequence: TGTGCCACCAGTCTAACAGGGCGTGATGGCTACACCTTC.

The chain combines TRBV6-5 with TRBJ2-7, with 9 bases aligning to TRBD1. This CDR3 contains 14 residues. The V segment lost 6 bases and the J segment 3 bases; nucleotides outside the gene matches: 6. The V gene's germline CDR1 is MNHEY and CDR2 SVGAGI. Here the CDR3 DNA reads TGTGCCAGCAGGGACAGGGGACGGAGCTACGAGCAGTACTTC. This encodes CASRDRGRSYEQYF.

This chain's CDR3 is CASSLGLNTEAFF. DNA for the CDR3: TGCGCCAGCAGCTTGGGTTTAAACACTGAAGCTTTCTTT. The rearrangement uses TRBV5-1 and TRBJ1-1, with D unclear. The CDR3 is 13 amino acids. Trimming removed 0 bases from V and 2 bases from J, with 5 bases in between. Germline values: CDR1 SGHRS, CDR2 YFSETQ.

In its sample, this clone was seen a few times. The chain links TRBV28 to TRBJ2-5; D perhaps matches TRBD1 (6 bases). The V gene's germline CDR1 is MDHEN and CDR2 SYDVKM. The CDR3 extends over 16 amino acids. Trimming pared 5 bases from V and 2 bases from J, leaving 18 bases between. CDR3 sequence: CASSRGRGGRQETQYF. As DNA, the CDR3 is TGTGCCAGCAGTCGAGGCCGTGGGGGCAGGCAAGAGACCCAGTACTTC.

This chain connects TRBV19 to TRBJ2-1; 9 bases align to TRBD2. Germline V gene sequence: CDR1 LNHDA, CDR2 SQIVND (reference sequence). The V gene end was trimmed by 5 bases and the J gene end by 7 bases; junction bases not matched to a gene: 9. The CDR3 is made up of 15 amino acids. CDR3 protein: CASSSYLAGVNEQFF. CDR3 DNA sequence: TGTGCCAGTAGTTCCTACTTAGCGGGGGTGAATGAGCAGTTCTTC.

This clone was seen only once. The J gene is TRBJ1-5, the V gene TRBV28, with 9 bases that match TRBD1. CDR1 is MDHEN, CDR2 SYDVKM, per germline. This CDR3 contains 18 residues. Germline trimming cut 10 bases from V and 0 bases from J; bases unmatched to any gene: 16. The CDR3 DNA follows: TGTGCCATTAACCGCCGGGGACAGGGAGTAAATAGCAATCAGCCCCAGCATTTT. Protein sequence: CAINRRGQGVNSNQPQHF.

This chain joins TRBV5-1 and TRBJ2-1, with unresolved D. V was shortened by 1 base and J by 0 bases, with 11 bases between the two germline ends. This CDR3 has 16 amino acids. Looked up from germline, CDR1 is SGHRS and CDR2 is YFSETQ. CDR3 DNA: TGCGCCAGCAGCTTGTTTGCGGCAAGCTCCTACAATGAGCAGTTCTTC. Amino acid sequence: CASSLFAASSYNEQFF.

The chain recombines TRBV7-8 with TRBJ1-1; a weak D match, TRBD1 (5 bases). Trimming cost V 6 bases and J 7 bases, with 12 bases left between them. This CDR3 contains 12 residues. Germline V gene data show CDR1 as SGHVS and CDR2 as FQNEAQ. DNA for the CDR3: TGTGCCAGCAGTCAGGGCTTCTTTGAAGCTTTCTTT. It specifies CASSQGFFEAFF.

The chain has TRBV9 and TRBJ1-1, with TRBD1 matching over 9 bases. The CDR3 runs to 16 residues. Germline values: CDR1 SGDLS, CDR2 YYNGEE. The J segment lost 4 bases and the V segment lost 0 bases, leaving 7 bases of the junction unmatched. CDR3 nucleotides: TGTGCCAGCAGCGTAGGGACAGGGGTCGTGAGCACTGAAGCTTTCTTT. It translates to CASSVGTGVVSTEAFF.

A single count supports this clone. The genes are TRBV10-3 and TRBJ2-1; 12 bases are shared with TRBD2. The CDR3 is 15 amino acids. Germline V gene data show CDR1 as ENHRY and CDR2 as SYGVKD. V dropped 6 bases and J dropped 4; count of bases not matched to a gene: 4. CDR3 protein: CAISATSGGYNEQFF. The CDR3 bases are TGTGCCATCAGCGCGACTAGCGGGGGATACAATGAGCAGTTCTTC.

Here the CDR3 DNA reads TGCGCCAGCAGCCCCGGAAGGTGGACAGGGAGGGGGTCTCTTAGCGAGCAGTACTTC. Encoded protein: CASSPGRWTGRGSLSEQYF. V gene TRBV4-3 combines with J gene TRBJ2-7, with D perhaps TRBD1 (8 bases). The V end was cut by 4 bases, the J end by 6 bases, with 31 bases between. The CDR3 is made up of 19 amino acids. Germline CDR1 LGHNA, CDR2 YSLEER.

In DNA form, the CDR3 reads TGTGCCAGCAGCAAAACAAACACCGGGGAGCTGTTTTTT. This gives the protein CASSKTNTGELFF. This chain joins TRBV7-8 and TRBJ2-2; D is ambiguous. CDR3 length equals 13 residues. Looked up from germline, CDR1 is SGHVS and CDR2 is FQNEAQ. V gave up 5 bases and J gave up 2 bases, with 6 bases separating them.

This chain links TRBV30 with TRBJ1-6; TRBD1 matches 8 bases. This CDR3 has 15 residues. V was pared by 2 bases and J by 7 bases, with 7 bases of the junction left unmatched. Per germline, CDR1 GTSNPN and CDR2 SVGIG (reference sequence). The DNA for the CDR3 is TGTGCCTGGAGTTCGCAGGGGGCAGGGAATTCACCCCTCCACTTT. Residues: CAWSSQGAGNSPLHF.

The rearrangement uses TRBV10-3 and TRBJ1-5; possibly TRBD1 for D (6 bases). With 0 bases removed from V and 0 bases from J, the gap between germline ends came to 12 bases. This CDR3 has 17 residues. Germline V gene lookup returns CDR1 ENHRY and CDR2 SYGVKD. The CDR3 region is CAISESGGLYSNQPQHF. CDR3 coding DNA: TGTGCCATCAGTGAGTCCGGGGGGCTGTATAGCAATCAGCCCCAGCATTTT.

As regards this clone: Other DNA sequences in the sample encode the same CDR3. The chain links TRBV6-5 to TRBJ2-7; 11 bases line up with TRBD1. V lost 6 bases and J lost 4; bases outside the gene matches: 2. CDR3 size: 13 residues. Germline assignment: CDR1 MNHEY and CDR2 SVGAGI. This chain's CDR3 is CASSRDRGYEQYF. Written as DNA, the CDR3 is TGTGCCAGCAGCCGGGACAGGGGGTACGAGCAGTACTTC.

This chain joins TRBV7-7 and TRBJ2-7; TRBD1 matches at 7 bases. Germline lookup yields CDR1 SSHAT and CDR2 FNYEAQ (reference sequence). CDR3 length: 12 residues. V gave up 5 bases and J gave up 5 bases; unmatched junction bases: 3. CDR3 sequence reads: CASSATGNEQYF. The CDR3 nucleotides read TGTGCCAGCAGCGCGACAGGGAACGAGCAGTACTTC.

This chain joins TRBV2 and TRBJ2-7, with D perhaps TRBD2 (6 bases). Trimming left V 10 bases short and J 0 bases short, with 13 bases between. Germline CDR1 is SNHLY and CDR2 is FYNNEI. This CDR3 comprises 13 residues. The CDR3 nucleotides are TGTGCCAACACGGGGGACGCCTCCTACGAGCAGTACTTC. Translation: CANTGDASYEQYF.

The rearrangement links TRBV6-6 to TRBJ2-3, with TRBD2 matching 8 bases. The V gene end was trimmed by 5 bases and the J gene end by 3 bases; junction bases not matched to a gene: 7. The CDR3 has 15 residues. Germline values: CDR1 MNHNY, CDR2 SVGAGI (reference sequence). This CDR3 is CASSLGTRETDTQYF. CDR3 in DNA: TGTGCCAGCAGTCTGGGGACTAGGGAAACAGATACGCAGTATTTT.

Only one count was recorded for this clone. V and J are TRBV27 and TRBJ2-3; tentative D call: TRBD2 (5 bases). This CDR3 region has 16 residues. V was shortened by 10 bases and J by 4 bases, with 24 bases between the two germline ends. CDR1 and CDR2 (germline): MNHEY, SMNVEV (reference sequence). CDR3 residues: CANPVENSEVPDTQYF. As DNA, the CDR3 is TGTGCCAACCCGGTGGAAAATAGCGAAGTCCCAGATACGCAGTATTTT.

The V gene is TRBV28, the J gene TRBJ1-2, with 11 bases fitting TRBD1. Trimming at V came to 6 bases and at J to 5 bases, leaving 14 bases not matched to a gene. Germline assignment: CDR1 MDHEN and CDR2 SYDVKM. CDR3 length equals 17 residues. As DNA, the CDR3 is TGTGCCAGCAGCTCTACGATAGGGACAGGGGGAAGATATGGCTACACCTTC. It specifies CASSSTIGTGGRYGYTF.